Listed below are T cell receptor beta chains from one sample, sequenced in a study of T cells in Graves' hyperthyroidism and ophthalmopathy. TCRdb re-called the multiplex PCR reads with MiXCR, one entry per CDR3 protein. The sample includes 600,000 to 800,000 distinct CDR3 sequences, roughly a third of them seen just once. The sequenced sample consisted of blood. These receptor sequences come from a woman between 40 and 55 years old with Graves' hyperthyroidism. Each CDR3 is given with its conserved first and last residue. Fields, in order: D gene, clone size, J gene, V gene, CDR3 DNA, CDR3 protein. A D gene is named only where the DNA matches it firmly. Not every row has a clone size; where given, it reads once, few, many or a size class.

. many TRBJ1-5 TRBV7-2 TGTGCCAGCAGCTTAGCGCTCCCCTCCGAGCAGCCCCAGCATTTT CASSLALPSEQPQHF
. . TRBJ1-3 TRBV6-5 TGTGCCAGCAGTTACTCCGATGTGTCTACTGGAAACACCATATATTTT CASSYSDVSTGNTIYF
TRBD1 . TRBJ2-1 TRBV2 TGTGCCAGCAGAAAGGACAGGGCCGACAATGAGCAGTTCTTC CASRKDRADNEQFF
. many TRBJ1-1 TRBV6-5 TGTGCCAGCAGTCCTACCCCTGGGAACACTGAAGCTTTCTTT CASSPTPGNTEAFF
. . TRBJ2-1 TRBV24-1 TGTGCCACCAGTGAGTACAATGAGCAGTTCTTC CATSEYNEQFF
TRBD1 many TRBJ1-5 TRBV19 TGTGCCAGTAGCGGGACAGTCAATAGCAATCAGCCCCAGCATTTT CASSGTVNSNQPQHF
TRBD1 few TRBJ1-6 TRBV10-3 TGTGCCAGCAGTGAGTTATCAGCGGGGACAGGGATAGAGCGGAATTCACCCCTCCACTTT CASSELSAGTGIERNSPLHF
. . TRBJ2-5 TRBV6-2/TRBV6-3 TGTGCCAGCAGTAGGCCCCCTAGCTTGGGGTCAGAGACCCAGTACTTC CASSRPPSLGSETQYF
TRBD2 many TRBJ2-7 TRBV15 TGTGCCACCAGCAGAGATTATGCTAGCGGGAACCCCTCCTACGAGCAGTACTTC CATSRDYASGNPSYEQYF
. few TRBJ2-5 TRBV29-1 TGCAGCGTTGACGACGGGGTAGCGAAGACCCAGTACTTC CSVDDGVAKTQYF
TRBD2 . TRBJ2-5 TRBV7-2 TGTGCCAGCAGCCAAGACCGGGACTACCGGACCCAGTACTTC CASSQDRDYRTQYF
TRBD1 . TRBJ1-3 TRBV9 TGTGCCAGCAGCCAGGAAGGGGGCCATGGAAACACCATATATTTT CASSQEGGHGNTIYF
. . TRBJ1-1 TRBV6-6 TGTGCCAGCAGTTACCTCTTGGGCGCTGAAGCTTTCTTT CASSYLLGAEAFF
TRBD1 . TRBJ2-1 TRBV5-4 TGTGCCAGCATCCTCCGGGACAGGGGACTTGGTGATGAGCAGTTCTTC CASILRDRGLGDEQFF
. many TRBJ1-2 TRBV14 TGTGCCAGCAGCCAAGGGACAGCTCGCTATGGCTACACCTTC CASSQGTARYGYTF
. . TRBJ1-1 TRBV10-3 TGTGCCTCCTCAGGGGTCACTGAAGCTTTCTTT CASSGVTEAFF
. many TRBJ1-2 TRBV7-9 TGTGCCAGCAGCTTAGCGTCGCAGGCGTTCTATGGCTACACCTTC CASSLASQAFYGYTF
. few TRBJ1-2 TRBV6-2/TRBV6-3 TGTGCCAGCAGTTACGGGGAATTGAGGGGCTACACCTTC CASSYGELRGYTF
TRBD1 . TRBJ1-2 TRBV25-1 TGTGCCAGCAGTGAGCAGTTAGGACAGGGTGCGAGCTATGGCTACACCTTC CASSEQLGQGASYGYTF
TRBD2 . TRBJ2-1 TRBV7-2 TGTGCCAGCAGCCACGGAGGGACTAGCGGGGCGAATGAGCAGTTCTTC CASSHGGTSGANEQFF
. . TRBJ1-1 TRBV30 TGTGCCTGGAGTAAATACACTGAAGCTTTCTTT CAWSKYTEAFF
. many TRBJ1-5 TRBV19 TGTGCCAGTAGTATAAGCCCGAATCAGCCCCAGCATTTT CASSISPNQPQHF
. . TRBJ2-2 TRBV10-3 TGTGCCAGCTCACCAATCCAAGGGGCGAACGCCGGGGAGCTGTTTTTT CASSPIQGANAGELFF
. many TRBJ1-5 TRBV7-2 TGTGCCAGCAGCCCTGGGGGCTATAGCAATCAGCCCCAGCATTTT CASSPGGYSNQPQHF
TRBD2 . TRBJ2-7 TRBV19 TGTGCCAGTAGTATGTCGCCCGGGACTAGCGGGAGTTTTTCCTACGAGCAGTACTTC CASSMSPGTSGSFSYEQYF
. many TRBJ1-1 TRBV10-1 TGCGCCAGCAGTACGGGGACCGCGGGAGGCACTGAAGCTTTCTTT CASSTGTAGGTEAFF
TRBD1 few TRBJ1-2 TRBV7-6 TGTGCCAGCAGCCCCCTCGGACAGGGGTCGAGCTATGGCTACACCTTC CASSPLGQGSSYGYTF
. . TRBJ2-7 TRBV5-5 TGCGCCAGCAGCCGAGCCCGAGATACACCTGCCTACGAGCAGTACTTC CASSRARDTPAYEQYF
TRBD1 . TRBJ2-7 TRBV5-1 TGCGCCAGCACCAACGCCGGGACAGCTAACGAGCAGTACTTC CASTNAGTANEQYF
TRBD1 . TRBJ1-1 TRBV5-1 TGTGCCAGCAGCCGGGGGACAGGGGGGTCAGGGACTGAAGCTTTCTTT CASSRGTGGSGTEAFF
TRBD1 . TRBJ1-5 TRBV7-3 TGTGCCAGCAGGCCTAACAGGGGGCAGGGGACCCAGCATTTT CASRPNRGQGTQHF
. few TRBJ2-1 TRBV29-1 TGCAGCGCCAAAGGGACAACCTACAATGAGCAGTTCTTC CSAKGTTYNEQFF
. . TRBJ1-2 TRBV12-3/TRBV12-4 TGTGCCAGCAGTTTAGCGCTAATTGCGGGTGACTATGGCTACACCTTC CASSLALIAGDYGYTF
. many TRBJ1-1 TRBV29-1 TGCAGCGTTGAAAGGATAAACACTGAAGCTTTCTTT CSVERINTEAFF
TRBD1 . TRBJ1-4 TRBV6-1 TGTGCCAGCAGAGAGGACAGGGGGAATGAAAAACTGTTTTTT CASREDRGNEKLFF
TRBD1 . TRBJ1-5 TRBV19 TGTGCCAGTAGTATCCGCGGAGGGGGCCTCTTTCGGAGCAATCAGCCCCAGCATTTT CASSIRGGGLFRSNQPQHF
. . TRBJ2-6 TRBV7-3 TGTGCCAGCAGCTCACTACAGGGAGGGAGAGGAGGGGCCAACGTCCTGACTTTC CASSSLQGGRGGANVLTF
. many TRBJ1-1 TRBV24-1 TGTGCCACCGCGAAGAACACTGAAGCTTTCTTT CATAKNTEAFF
. few TRBJ2-3 TRBV29-1 TGCAGCGTTGAGGCCAGCGGGTTGACAGATACGCAGTATTTT CSVEASGLTDTQYF
. . TRBJ2-2 TRBV29-1 TGCAGCGTTGGGGACGCCACCTCCGGGGAACTGTTTTTT CSVGDATSGELFF
. many TRBJ2-2 TRBV2 TGTGCCAGCGGGTCTGTCAGTGGTACCGGGGAGCTGTTTTTT CASGSVSGTGELFF
. few TRBJ1-2 TRBV28 TGTGCCAGCAGTCCGGAAGGGGACTACACCTTC CASSPEGDYTF
TRBD1 many TRBJ1-6 TRBV11-2 TGTGCCAGCAGCTTAGAAGGACAGGGTGTTTCACCCCTCCACTTT CASSLEGQGVSPLHF
. many TRBJ1-3 TRBV7-2 TGTGCCAGCAGCTTAGCTGGTAAACCCTCTGGAAACACCATATATTTT CASSLAGKPSGNTIYF
TRBD2 few TRBJ2-7 TRBV4-1 TGCGCCAGCAGCCCCAGGACTAGCGGGAGCAGTTCCTACGAGCAGTACTTC CASSPRTSGSSSYEQYF
. . TRBJ2-7 TRBV15 TGTGCCACCAGCAGCGGGGGGGACAGCTCCTACGAGCAGTACTTC CATSSGGDSSYEQYF
TRBD1 few TRBJ1-5 TRBV5-4 TGTGCCAGCAGCTTGGGACAGGGGGCTACCGAGCCCCAGCATTTT CASSLGQGATEPQHF
. few TRBJ1-4 TRBV12-3/TRBV12-4 TGTGCCAGCAGGTTACAGGGACCAGTCCCAAAACTGTTTTTT CASRLQGPVPKLFF
. . TRBJ2-2 TRBV7-2 TGTGCCAGCAGCTTAGCGCTACGGTCCGGGGAGCTGTTTTTT CASSLALRSGELFF
. . TRBJ2-7 TRBV7-9 TGTGCCAGCAGCTTGGGCCGGACTTTCGGCGAGCAGTACTTC CASSLGRTFGEQYF
. . TRBJ2-1 TRBV6-4 TGTGCCAGCAGTGACCTAACCGGGACTCCCGTTGGTGAGCAGTTCTTC CASSDLTGTPVGEQFF
TRBD1 few TRBJ1-5 TRBV6-1 TGTGCCAGCAGTGCGATACAGGGGGCTCAGCCCCAGCATTTT CASSAIQGAQPQHF
TRBD2 . TRBJ2-7 TRBV29-1 TGCAGCGTTCCTGAGCGGGATGATCACAATGAGCAGTACTTC CSVPERDDHNEQYF
TRBD1 . TRBJ1-2 TRBV19 TGTGCCAGTAGTATATCAACAGGGGGAAGCTATGGCTACACCTTC CASSISTGGSYGYTF
. many TRBJ1-1 TRBV7-9 TGTGCCAGCAGGCCTACAGGGAACACTGAAGCTTTCTTT CASRPTGNTEAFF
TRBD2 few TRBJ2-2 TRBV2 TGTGCCAGCAGTAAACTAGCGGGAGTAGGCACCGGGGAGCTGTTTTTT CASSKLAGVGTGELFF
. many TRBJ2-5 TRBV7-9 TGTGCCAGCAGCTTGAACAGTCAAGAGACCCAGTACTTC CASSLNSQETQYF
TRBD1 few TRBJ2-7 TRBV4-1 TGCGCCAGCAGCCAAGATCGAACAGGGGGTCTCTACGAGCAGTACTTC CASSQDRTGGLYEQYF